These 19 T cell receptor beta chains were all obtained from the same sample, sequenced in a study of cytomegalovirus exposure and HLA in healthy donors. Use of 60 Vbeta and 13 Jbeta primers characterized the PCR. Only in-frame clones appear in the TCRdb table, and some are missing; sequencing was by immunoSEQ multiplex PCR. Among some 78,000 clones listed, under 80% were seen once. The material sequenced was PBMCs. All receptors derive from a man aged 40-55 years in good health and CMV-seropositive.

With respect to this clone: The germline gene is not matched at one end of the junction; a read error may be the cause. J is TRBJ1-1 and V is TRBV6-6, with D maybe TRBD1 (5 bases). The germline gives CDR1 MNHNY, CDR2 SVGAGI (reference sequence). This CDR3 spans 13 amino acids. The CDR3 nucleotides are TGTGCCAGCAATTTTGGGGGGAACGCTGAAGCTTTCTTT. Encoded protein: CASNFGGNAEAFF.

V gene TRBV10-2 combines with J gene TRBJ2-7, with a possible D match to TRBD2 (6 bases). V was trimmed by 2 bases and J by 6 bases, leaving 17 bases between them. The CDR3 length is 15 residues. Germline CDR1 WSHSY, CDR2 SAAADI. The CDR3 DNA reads TGCGCCAGCAGTGAGAGGGCGGGGCCGAACCCCGAGCAGTACTTC. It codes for CASSERAGPNPEQYF.

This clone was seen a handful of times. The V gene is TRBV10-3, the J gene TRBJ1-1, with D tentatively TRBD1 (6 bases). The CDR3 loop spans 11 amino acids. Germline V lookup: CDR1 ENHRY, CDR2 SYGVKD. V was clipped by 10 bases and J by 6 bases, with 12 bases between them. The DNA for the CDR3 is TGTGCCACACAGGGATCGGCTGAAGCTTTCTTT. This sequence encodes CATQGSAEAFF.

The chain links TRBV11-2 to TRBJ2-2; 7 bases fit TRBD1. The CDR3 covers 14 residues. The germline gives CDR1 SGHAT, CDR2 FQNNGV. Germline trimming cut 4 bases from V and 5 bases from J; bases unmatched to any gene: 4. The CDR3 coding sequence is TGTGCCAGCAGCTACCCGACAGGGACCGGGGAGCTGTTTTTT. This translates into CASSYPTGTGELFF.

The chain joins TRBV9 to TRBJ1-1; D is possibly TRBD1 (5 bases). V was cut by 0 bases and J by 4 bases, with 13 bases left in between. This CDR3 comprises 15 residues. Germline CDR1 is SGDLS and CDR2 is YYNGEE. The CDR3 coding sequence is TGTGCCAGCAGCGTAGTGTCAGGGATGGGCACTGAAGCTTTCTTT. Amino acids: CASSVVSGMGTEAFF.

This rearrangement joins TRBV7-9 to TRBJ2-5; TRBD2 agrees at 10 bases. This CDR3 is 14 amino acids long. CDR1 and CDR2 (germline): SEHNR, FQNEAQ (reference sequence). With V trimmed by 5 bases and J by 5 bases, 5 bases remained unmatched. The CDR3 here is CASSAGLATETQYF. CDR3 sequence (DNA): TGTGCCAGCAGCGCGGGACTAGCGACCGAGACCCAGTACTTC.

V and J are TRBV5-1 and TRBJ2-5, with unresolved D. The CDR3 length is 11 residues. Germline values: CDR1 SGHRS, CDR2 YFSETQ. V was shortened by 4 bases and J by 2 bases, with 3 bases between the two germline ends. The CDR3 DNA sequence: TGCGCCAGCAGCCCTCAAGAGACCCAGTACTTC. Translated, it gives CASSPQETQYF.

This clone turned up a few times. The CDR3 reads CASQSGVGAEAFF. The CDR3 DNA is TGCGCCAGCCAGTCGGGGGTTGGGGCTGAAGCTTTCTTT. The V call is TRBV5-1, the J call TRBJ1-1; D possibly corresponds to TRBD1 (5 bases). V was trimmed by 7 bases and J by 6 bases, leaving 16 bases between them. This CDR3 has 13 amino acids. Germline CDR1 reads SGHRS; CDR2 reads YFSETQ.

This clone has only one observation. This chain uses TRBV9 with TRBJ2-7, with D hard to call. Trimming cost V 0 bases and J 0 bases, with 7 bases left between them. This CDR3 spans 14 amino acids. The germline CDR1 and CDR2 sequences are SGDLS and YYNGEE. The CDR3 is CASSVGQASYEQYF. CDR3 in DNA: TGTGCCAGCAGCGTAGGCCAGGCCTCCTACGAGCAGTACTTC.

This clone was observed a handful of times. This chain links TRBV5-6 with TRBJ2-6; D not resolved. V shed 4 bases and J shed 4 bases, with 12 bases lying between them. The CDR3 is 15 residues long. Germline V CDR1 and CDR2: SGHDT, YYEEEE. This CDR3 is CASSARRWGANVLTF. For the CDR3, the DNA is TGTGCCAGCAGCGCCCGCAGGTGGGGGGCCAACGTCCTGACTTTC. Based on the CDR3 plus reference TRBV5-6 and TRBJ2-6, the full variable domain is DAGVTQSPTHLIKTRGQQVTLRCSPKSGHDTVSWYQQALGQGPQFIFQYYEEEERQRGNFPDRFSGHQFPNYSSELNVNALLLGDSALYLCASSARRWGANVLTFGAGSRLTVL.

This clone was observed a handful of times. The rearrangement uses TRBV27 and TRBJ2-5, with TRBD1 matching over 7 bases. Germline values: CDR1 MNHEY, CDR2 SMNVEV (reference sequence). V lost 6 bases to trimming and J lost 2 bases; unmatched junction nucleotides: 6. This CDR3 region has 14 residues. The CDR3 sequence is CASSPPGQQETQYF. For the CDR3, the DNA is TGTGCCAGCAGCCCGCCGGGACAGCAAGAGACCCAGTACTTC.

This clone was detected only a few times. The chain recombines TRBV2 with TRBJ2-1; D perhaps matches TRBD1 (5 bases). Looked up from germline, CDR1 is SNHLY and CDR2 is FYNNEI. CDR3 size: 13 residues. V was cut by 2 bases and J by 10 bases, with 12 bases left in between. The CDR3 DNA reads TGTGCCAGCAGTGAACGGCAAGCAGGGGAGCAGTTCTTC. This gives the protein CASSERQAGEQFF. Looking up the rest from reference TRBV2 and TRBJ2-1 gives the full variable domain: EPEVTQTPSHQVTQMGQEVILRCVPISNHLYFYWYRQILGQKVEFLVSFYNNEISEKSEIFDDQFSVERPDGSNFTLKIRSTKLEDSAMYFCASSERQAGEQFFGPGTRLTVL.

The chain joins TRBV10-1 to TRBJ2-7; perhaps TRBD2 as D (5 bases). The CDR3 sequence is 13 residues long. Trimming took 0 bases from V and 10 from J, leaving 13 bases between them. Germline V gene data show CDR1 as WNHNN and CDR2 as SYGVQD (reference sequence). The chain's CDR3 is CASSESGDWVQYF. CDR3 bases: TGCGCCAGCAGTGAGTCGGGAGACTGGGTACAGTACTTC.

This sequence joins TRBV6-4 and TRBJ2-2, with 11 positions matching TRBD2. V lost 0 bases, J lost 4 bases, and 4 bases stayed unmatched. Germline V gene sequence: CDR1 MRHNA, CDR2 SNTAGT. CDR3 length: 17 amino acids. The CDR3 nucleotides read TGTGCCAGCAGTGACTCGACTAGCGGGGATACCACCGGGGAGCTGTTTTTT. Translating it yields CASSDSTSGDTTGELFF.

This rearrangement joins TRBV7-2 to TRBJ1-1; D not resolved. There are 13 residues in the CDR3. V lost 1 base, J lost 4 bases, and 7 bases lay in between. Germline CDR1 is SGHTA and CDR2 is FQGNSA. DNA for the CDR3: TGTGCCAGCAGCTTAGAGCCCGGCACTGAAGCTTTCTTT. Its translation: CASSLEPGTEAFF.

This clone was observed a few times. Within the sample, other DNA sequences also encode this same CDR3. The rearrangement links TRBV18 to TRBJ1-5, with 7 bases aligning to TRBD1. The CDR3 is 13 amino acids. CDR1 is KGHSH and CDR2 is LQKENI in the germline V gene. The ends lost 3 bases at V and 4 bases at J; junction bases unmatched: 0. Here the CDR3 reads CASSPGQNQPQHF. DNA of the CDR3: TGTGCCAGCTCACCGGGACAGAATCAGCCCCAGCATTTT.

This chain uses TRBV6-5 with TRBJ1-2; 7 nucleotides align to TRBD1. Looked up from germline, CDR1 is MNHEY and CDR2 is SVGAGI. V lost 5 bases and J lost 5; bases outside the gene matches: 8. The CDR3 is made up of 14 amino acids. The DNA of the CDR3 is TGTGCCAGCAGTGCCAGACAGGGTTTGTATGGCTACACCTTC. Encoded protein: CASSARQGLYGYTF.

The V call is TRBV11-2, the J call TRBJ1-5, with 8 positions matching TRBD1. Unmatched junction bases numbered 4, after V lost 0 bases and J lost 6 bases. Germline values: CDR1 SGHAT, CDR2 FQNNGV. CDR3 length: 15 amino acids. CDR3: CASSLETGGTQPQHF. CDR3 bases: TGTGCCAGCAGCTTAGAAACAGGGGGGACTCAGCCCCAGCATTTT. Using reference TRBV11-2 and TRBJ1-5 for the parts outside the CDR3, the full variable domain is EAGVAQSPRYKIIEKRQSVAFWCNPISGHATLYWYQQILGQGPKLLIQFQNNGVVDDSQLPKDRFSAERLKGVDSTLKIQPAKLEDSAVYLCASSLETGGTQPQHFGDGTRLSIL.

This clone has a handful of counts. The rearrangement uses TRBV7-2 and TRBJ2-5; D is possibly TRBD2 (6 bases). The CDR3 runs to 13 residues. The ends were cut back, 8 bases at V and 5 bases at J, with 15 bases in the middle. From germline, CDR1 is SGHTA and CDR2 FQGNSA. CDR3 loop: CASCSGEEETQYF. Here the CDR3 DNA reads TGTGCCAGCTGTTCGGGAGAGGAGGAGACCCAGTACTTC. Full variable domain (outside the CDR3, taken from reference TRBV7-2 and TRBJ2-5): GAGVSQSPSNKVTEKGKDVELRCDPISGHTALYWYRQSLGQGLEFLIYFQGNSAPDKSGLPSDRFSAERTGGSVSTLTIQRTQQEDSAVYLCASCSGEEETQYFGPGTRLLVL.